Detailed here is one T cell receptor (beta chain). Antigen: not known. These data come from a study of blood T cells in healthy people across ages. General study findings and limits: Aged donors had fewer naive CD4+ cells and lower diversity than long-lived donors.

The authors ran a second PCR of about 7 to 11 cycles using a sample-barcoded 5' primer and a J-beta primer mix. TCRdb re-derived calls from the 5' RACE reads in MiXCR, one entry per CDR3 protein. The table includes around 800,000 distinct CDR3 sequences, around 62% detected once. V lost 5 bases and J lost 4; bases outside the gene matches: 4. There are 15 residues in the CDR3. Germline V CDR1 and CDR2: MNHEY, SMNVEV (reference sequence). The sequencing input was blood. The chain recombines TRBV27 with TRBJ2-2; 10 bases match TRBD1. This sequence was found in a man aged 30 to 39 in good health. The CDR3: CASSLGQGTTGELFF. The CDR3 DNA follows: TGTGCCAGCAGTCTGGGACAGGGGACCACCGGGGAGCTGTTTTTT.